Below, one T cell receptor beta chain is given with its context. Its matching antigen is unknown. TCRdb re-called the RT-PCR reads with MiXCR, one entry per CDR3 protein. The sample has 250,000 to 350,000 distinct CDR3 sequences; roughly 20% are singletons. This sample was taken from a study of response to subunit inactivated influenza vaccine. Trimming took 3 bases from V and 5 from J; bases not matched to a gene: 4. The V gene's germline CDR1 is ENHRY and CDR2 SYGVKD. This CDR3 is 15 amino acids long. Study outcomes and limitations: Authors suggested that a seasonal influenza vaccination recruits few new T cells each time.

The sample was PBMCs from blood, taken about 20 months after vaccination. The chain couples TRBV10-3 to TRBJ1-6; 7 positions match TRBD1. The clonotype originates from a man between 50 and 75 years old who received an inactivated influenza vaccine. The CDR3 protein is CAISEGTANNSPLHF. The CDR3 region has the DNA TGTGCCATCAGTGAAGGGACAGCCAATAATTCACCCCTCCACTTT.